The 7 T cell receptor beta chains in this list originate from one sample, sequenced in a study of cytomegalovirus exposure and HLA in healthy donors. This table comes from immunoSEQ multiplex PCR, and its TCRdb copy is limited to in-frame clones, with some not included. Of 280,000 or so clones in the sample, roughly 90% were seen once. The sequencing input was PBMCs. Receptors were obtained from a woman aged 18-29 years in good health and CMV-seronegative.

The chain is built from TRBV19 and TRBJ1-5; no clear D gene. The ends were cut back, 6 bases at V and 1 base at J, with 4 bases in the middle. CDR3 size: 12 residues. Germline V gene lookup returns CDR1 LNHDA and CDR2 SQIVND (reference sequence). The CDR3 reads CASRRSNQPQHF. In DNA, the CDR3 is TGTGCCAGTAGGCGAAGCAATCAGCCCCAGCATTTT.

The gene calls are TRBV4-1 and TRBJ2-2; D is uncertain. Germline lookup yields CDR1 MGHRA and CDR2 YSYEKL. This CDR3 spans 15 amino acids. The ends were cut back, 0 bases at V and 12 bases at J, with 17 bases in the middle. The CDR3 DNA reads as TGCGCCAGCAGCCAAGAAGATTTCGGAGCCGTGAAGCTGTTTTTT. It encodes CASSQEDFGAVKLFF.

On this clone: At the DNA level, this CDR3 is encoded by other sequences in the same sample as well. The chain joins TRBV28 to TRBJ2-7; no reliable D call. Trimming removed 6 bases at V and 4 bases at J, with 10 bases between. The CDR3 length is 12 residues. Germline values: CDR1 MDHEN, CDR2 SYDVKM. The CDR3 coding sequence is TGTGCCAGCAGCCTAACAGATTACGAGCAGTACTTC. Amino acid sequence: CASSLTDYEQYF. The whole variable domain, filled in from reference TRBV28 and TRBJ2-7, reads DVKVTQSSRYLVKRTGEKVFLECVQDMDHENMFWYRQDPGLGLRLIYFSYDVKMKEKGDIPEGYSVSREKKERFSLILESASTNQTSMYLCASSLTDYEQYFGPGTRLTVT.

The V and J genes are TRBV20-1 and TRBJ2-1; D is unclear. Germline CDR1 reads DFQATT; CDR2 reads SNEGSKA (reference sequence). V shed 6 bases and J shed 5 bases, with 8 bases lying between them. CDR3 length equals 11 residues. The CDR3 sequence is CSATVDNEQFF. The CDR3 nucleotides are TGCAGTGCCACAGTAGACAATGAGCAGTTCTTC.

The chain combines TRBV14 with TRBJ1-1; D not certain. The V end was cut by 6 bases, the J end by 6 bases, with 14 bases between. Germline V CDR1 and CDR2: SGHDN, FVKESK. The length of the CDR3 is 13 residues. CDR3 sequence (DNA): TGTGCCAGCAGTGCTCTAGGTTCCCCTGAAGCTTTCTTT. Residues: CASSALGSPEAFF.

The chain employs TRBV18 and TRBJ2-1; 11 bases fit TRBD2. This CDR3 is built from 15 residues. The trim removed 3 bases at V and 6 bases at J, leaving 4 bases unmatched. Germline CDR1 and CDR2: KGHSH and LQKENI. The CDR3 nucleotides are TGTGCCAGCTCACCCACTAGCGGGAGTACCAATGAGCAGTTCTTC. Residues: CASSPTSGSTNEQFF.

V gene TRBV7-8 combines with J gene TRBJ1-5; D gene unclear. Germline CDR1 is SGHVS and CDR2 is FQNEAQ. Trimming pared 6 bases from V and 0 bases from J, leaving 6 bases between. The CDR3 sequence is 13 residues long. The DNA for the CDR3 is TGTGCCAGCAGTTCGTATAGCAATCAGCCCCAGCATTTT. It codes for CASSSYSNQPQHF.